This TCR beta chain came from a study of Ad26.COV2.S vaccination and SARS-CoV-2 variants (dated by TCRdb to the early 2020s). Background for the entire study: Vaccine-arm donors were drawn from COV1001, a multicentre, randomized, double-blind, placebo-controlled phase I-IIa trial of Ad26.COV2.S in healthy adults. Sequencing of the TCRbeta repertoire served to evaluate the specificity and breadth of SARS-CoV-2-reactive T cell receptors following Ad26.COV2.S vaccination. Ad26.COV2.S was administered intramuscularly at 5 x 10^10 or 1 x 10^11 viral particles, either as a single shot or as two shots given 56 days apart. Trial participants were randomized into five groups of five, in which low-dose or high-dose Ad26.COV2.S was given once or twice, or placebo was given on both occasions. The TCR-sequenced set comprised roughly 30 samples: some 20 Ad26.COV2.S vaccine recipients, 5 placebo recipients and 8 SARS-CoV-2 convalescent individuals. Blinding of investigators to trial group allocation was maintained during experiments and outcome assessment. Results and caveats for the whole study, not just this receptor: The study was not powered for comparison of responses between vaccine doses or regimens. After vaccination, substantial breadth of spike-specific CD8+ and CD4+ T cell responses was reported. Compared with placebo recipients, Ad26.COV2.S recipients showed higher spike-specific TCR breadth (P = 0.0014). Non-spike TCR breadth was comparable between vaccine and placebo recipients, consistent with the vaccine containing only spike. It was noted by the authors that total T cell responses may have been underestimated by the TCR breadth and depth analyses.

Looking up the germline V gene yields CDR1 SGHAT and CDR2 FQNNGV. Trimming removed 1 base from V and 7 bases from J; the gene matches leave 13 bases unexplained. Inclusive of the bounding cysteine and phenylalanine, the CDR3 is 18 residues long. CDR3 DNA only is kept here, 54 bases in frame from base 1. The treatment or condition label on this specimen signifies: 15 to 20 received Ad26.COV2.S at low or high dose, single or two shots; 5 received placebo; per-sample allocation not given. Repertoires of vaccine and placebo recipients were sequenced from samples taken on day 63 after the first injection. In Cohort 1b, about two dozen adults aged 18-55 years were enrolled at a single site in Boston, USA, between 29 July and 7 August 2020. Ad26.COV2.S was a replication-incompetent adenovirus type 26 vector expressing a prefusion-stabilized SARS-CoV-2 spike protein from the original Wuhan strain. As for this clone: What this receptor recognizes is not known. Nothing much larger sits one base from this clone, and base qualities are not available.

The immunoSEQ Assay was the method used to sequence TCRbeta CDR3 regions. After extraction, genomic DNA underwent amplification by bias-controlled multiplex PCR, followed by high-throughput sequencing. On the authors' methods: To quantify the absolute abundance of every unique TCRbeta CDR3 region, sequences were collapsed and filtered. T cell fraction was estimated by normalization of TCRbeta template counts to usable DNA, with usable DNA being measured through amplification of reference genes present in all nucleated cells. Repertoire TCRs were annotated as SARS-CoV-2-specific when V gene, CDR3 amino acid sequence and J gene were exactly matched to a known reactive TCR set. The reference SARS-CoV-2 TCR set was derived from MIRA and filtered for enrichment in COVID-19-positive ImmuneCODE repertoires, a step that removed public or cross-reactive TCRs. Drawing on the MIRA antigens, annotated TCRs were analysed further at the level of specific ORF or position within ORF. Breadth was defined as annotated unique rearrangements over total unique productive rearrangements; depth was the summed frequency of those rearrangements. TCR breadth was compared between groups using two-sided Wilcoxon rank-sum tests. The source is immuneACCESS, and TCRdb retained only in-frame sequences with V and J called. Part of the clones is not carried over; for the studies checked, unresolved V genes explain less than half of this, and the remainder is unexplained. The V and J calls and the clone size are those of that table, but D and trimming were determined from the DNA. The table for this sample lists roughly 330,000 clones; 85% to 90% of them were counted only once. Clones ranked in the top ten supply around 5.5% of the sample.

This sample comprised peripheral blood, obtained in a trial of Ad26.COV2.S vaccine versus placebo. The sequence links TRBV11-2 to TRBJ2-1; 10 middle bases align to TRBD2. This TCR came from a person aged 18 to 59 who received the Ad26.COV2.S COVID-19 vaccine or a placebo. The nucleotide sequence is given as TGTGCCAGCAGCTTAGGGATCCCCAGCGGGAGGGCGGGAAATGAGCAGTTCTTC. Translated, it gives CASSLGIPSGRAGNEQFF.